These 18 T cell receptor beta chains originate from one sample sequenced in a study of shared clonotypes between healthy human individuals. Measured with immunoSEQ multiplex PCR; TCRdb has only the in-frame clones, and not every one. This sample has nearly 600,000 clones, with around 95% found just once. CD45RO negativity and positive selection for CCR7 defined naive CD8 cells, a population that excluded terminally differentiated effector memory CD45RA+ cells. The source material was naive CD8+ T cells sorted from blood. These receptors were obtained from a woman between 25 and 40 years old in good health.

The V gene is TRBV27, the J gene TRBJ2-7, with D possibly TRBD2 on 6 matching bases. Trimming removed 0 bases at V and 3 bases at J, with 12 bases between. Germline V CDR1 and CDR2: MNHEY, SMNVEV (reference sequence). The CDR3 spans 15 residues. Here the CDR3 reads CASSLSAGPHYEQYF. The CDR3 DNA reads TGTGCCAGCAGTTTATCGGCGGGACCACACTACGAGCAGTACTTC.

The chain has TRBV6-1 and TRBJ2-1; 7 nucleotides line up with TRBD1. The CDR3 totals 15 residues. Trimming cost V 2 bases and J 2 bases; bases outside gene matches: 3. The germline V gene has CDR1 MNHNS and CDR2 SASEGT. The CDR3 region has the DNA TGTGCCAGCAGTGAAAGGGGACAGACCTACAATGAGCAGTTCTTC. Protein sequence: CASSERGQTYNEQFF.

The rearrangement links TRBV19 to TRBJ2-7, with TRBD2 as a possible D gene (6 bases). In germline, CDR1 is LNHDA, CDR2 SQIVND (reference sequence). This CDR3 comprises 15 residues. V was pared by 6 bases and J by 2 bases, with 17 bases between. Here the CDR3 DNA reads TGTGCCAGTAGATATCGACCGGGAGAAACCTACGAGCAGTACTTC. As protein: CASRYRPGETYEQYF.

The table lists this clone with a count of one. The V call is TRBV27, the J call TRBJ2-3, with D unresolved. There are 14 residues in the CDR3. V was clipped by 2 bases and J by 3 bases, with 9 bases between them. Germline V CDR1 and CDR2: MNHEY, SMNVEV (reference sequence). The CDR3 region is CASSLVDGTDTQYF. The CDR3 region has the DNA TGTGCCAGCAGTTTAGTTGACGGGACAGATACGCAGTATTTT.

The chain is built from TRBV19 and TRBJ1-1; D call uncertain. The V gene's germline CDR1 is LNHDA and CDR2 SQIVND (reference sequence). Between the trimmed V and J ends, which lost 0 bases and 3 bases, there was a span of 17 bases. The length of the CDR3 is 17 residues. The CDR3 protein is CASSIDLGRAADTEAFF. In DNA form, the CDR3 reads TGTGCCAGTAGTATAGATCTAGGGAGGGCTGCGGACACTGAAGCTTTCTTT.

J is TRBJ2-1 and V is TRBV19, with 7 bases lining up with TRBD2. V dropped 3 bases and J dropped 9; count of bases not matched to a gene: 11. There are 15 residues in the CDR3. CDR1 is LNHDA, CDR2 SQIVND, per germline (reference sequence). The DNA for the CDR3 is TGTGCCAGTAGTATCTCGGGCAGCGGGATTGTTGAGCAGTTCTTC. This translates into CASSISGSGIVEQFF.

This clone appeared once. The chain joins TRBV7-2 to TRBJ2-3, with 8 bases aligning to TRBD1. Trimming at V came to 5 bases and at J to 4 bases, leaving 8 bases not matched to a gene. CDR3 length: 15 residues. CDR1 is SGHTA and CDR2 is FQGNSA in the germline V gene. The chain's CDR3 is CASSPWETGADTQYF. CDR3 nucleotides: TGTGCCAGCAGCCCATGGGAGACAGGGGCAGATACGCAGTATTTT. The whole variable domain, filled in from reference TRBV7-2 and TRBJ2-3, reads GAGVSQSPSNKVTEKGKDVELRCDPISGHTALYWYRQSLGQGLEFLIYFQGNSAPDKSGLPSDRFSAERTGGSVSTLTIQRTQQEDSAVYLCASSPWETGADTQYFGPGTRLTVL.

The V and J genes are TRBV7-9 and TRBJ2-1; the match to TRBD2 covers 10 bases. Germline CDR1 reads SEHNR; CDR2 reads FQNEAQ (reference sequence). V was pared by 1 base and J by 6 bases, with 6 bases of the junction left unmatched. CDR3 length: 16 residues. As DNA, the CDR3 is TGTGCCAGCAGCTTAGTGGCTAGCGGGAGAGGCAATGAGCAGTTCTTC. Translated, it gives CASSLVASGRGNEQFF.

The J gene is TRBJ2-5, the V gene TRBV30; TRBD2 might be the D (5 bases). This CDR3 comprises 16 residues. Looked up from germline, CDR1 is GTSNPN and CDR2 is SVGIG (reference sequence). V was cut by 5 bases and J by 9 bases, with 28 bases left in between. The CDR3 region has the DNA TGTGCCTGGGGCACTGAGGCTTCGGAGGAGATGTTAGCCCAGTACTTC. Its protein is CAWGTEASEEMLAQYF.

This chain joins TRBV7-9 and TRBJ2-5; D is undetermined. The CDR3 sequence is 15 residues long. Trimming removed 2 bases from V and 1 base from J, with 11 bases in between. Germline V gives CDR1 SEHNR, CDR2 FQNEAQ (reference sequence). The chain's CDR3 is CASSLLFGRQETQYF. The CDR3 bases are TGTGCCAGCAGCTTACTATTCGGACGCCAAGAGACCCAGTACTTC.

CDR3: CASSGGTYNEQFF. Here the CDR3 DNA reads TGTGCCAGCAGCGGAGGGACTTACAATGAGCAGTTCTTC. The rearrangement uses TRBV9 and TRBJ2-1; TRBD2 is a possible D gene (6 bases). V lost 3 bases, J lost 4 bases, and 8 bases lay in between. CDR1 and CDR2 (germline): SGDLS, YYNGEE. The CDR3 length is 13 residues.

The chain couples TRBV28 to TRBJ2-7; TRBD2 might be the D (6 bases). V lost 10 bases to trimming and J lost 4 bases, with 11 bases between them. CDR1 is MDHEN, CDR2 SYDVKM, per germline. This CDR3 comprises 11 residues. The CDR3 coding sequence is TGTGCCATATATGGGGGGTACGAGCAGTACTTC. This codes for CAIYGGYEQYF.

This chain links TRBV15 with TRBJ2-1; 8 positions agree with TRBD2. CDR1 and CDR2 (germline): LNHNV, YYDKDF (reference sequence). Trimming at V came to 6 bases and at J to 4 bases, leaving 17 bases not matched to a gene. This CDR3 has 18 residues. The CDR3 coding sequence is TGTGCCACCAGAGGGATCAGTAGTGGCGGGAGGACTTACAATGAGCAGTTCTTC. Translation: CATRGISSGGRTYNEQFF.

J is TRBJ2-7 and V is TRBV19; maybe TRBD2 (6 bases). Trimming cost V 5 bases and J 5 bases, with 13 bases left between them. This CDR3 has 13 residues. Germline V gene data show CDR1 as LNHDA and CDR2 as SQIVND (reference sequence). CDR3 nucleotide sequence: TGTGCCAGTAGTGCGGGACCTATCAACGAGCAGTACTTC. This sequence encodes CASSAGPINEQYF.

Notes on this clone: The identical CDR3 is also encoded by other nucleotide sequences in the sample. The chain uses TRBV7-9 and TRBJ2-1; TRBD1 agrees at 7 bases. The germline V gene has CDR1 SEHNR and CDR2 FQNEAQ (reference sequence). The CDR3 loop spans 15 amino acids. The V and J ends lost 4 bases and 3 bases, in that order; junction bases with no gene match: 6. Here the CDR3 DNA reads TGTGCCAGCAGCTCCGAACGGGACAGCTACAATGAGCAGTTCTTC. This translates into CASSSERDSYNEQFF.

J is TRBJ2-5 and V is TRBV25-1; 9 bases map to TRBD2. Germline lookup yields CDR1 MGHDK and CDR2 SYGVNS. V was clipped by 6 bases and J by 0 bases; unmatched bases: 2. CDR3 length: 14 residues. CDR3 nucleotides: TGTGCCAGCAGGACTAGCGGATACCAAGAGACCCAGTACTTC. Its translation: CASRTSGYQETQYF.

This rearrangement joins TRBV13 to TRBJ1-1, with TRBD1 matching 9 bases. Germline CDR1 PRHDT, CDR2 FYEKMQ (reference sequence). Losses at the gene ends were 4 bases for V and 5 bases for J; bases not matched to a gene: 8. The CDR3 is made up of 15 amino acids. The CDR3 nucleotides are TGTGCCAGCAGCTCCCTCGGGACAGGGAAGACTGAAGCTTTCTTT. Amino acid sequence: CASSSLGTGKTEAFF.

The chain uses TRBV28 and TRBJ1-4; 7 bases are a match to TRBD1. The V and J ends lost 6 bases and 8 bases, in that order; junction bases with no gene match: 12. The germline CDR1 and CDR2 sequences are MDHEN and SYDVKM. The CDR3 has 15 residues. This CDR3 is CASSRRGDSSEKLFF. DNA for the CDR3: TGTGCCAGCAGCCGGCGGGGGGACAGCTCCGAAAAACTGTTTTTT.